These T cell receptor beta chains were read from a single sample in a study of blood T cell repertoires in COVID-19. Method: immunoSEQ multiplex PCR; TCRdb's copy keeps in-frame clones and lacks some. This table holds about 250,000 clones, about 80% found once. The sample was peripheral blood. The receptor set was obtained from a man aged 45-65 years with active or convalescent COVID-19. The conserved cysteine and the conserved F or W are not part of the CDR3 here.

j_call: TRBJ2-3
v_call: TRBV5-5
cdr3_aa: ASSLRGGARTDTQY

j_call: TRBJ2-3
v_call: TRBV9
cdr3_aa: ASSAVLSTDTQY

j_call: TRBJ1-2
v_call: TRBV4-3
cdr3_aa: ASSQDRRSYGYT

j_call: TRBJ2-1
v_call: TRBV5-1
cdr3_aa: ASSAPLASGDNEQF

j_call: TRBJ2-1
v_call: TRBV5-1
cdr3_aa: ASSVGQNNEQF

j_call: TRBJ2-1
v_call: TRBV4-1
cdr3_aa: ASSPLTGGSNEQF

j_call: TRBJ2-7
v_call: TRBV6-5
cdr3_aa: ASPTSGGYEQY

j_call: TRBJ2-1
v_call: TRBV5-5
cdr3_aa: ASSLIPAGGNYNEQF

j_call: TRBJ2-2
v_call: TRBV29-1
cdr3_aa: SVGANTGELF

j_call: TRBJ2-5
v_call: TRBV9
cdr3_aa: ASSVVANSQETQY

j_call: TRBJ2-1
v_call: TRBV5-1
cdr3_aa: ASSPRGSGGPSSYNEQF

j_call: TRBJ2-1
v_call: TRBV7-6
cdr3_aa: ASSLMDRGHFNEQF

j_call: TRBJ1-1
v_call: TRBV4-1
cdr3_aa: ASSQDRERGKAF

j_call: TRBJ1-2
v_call: TRBV6-6
cdr3_aa: ASSANRGINYGYT

j_call: TRBJ2-1
v_call: TRBV6-5
cdr3_aa: ASSLGLHNEQF

j_call: TRBJ2-1
v_call: TRBV13
cdr3_aa: ASSPFRNNEQF

j_call: TRBJ1-2
v_call: TRBV3-1/TRBV3-2
cdr3_aa: ASSLLRTGNNYGYT

j_call: TRBJ2-1
v_call: TRBV30
cdr3_aa: AWSVPAGKNEQF

j_call: TRBJ2-1
v_call: TRBV4-3
cdr3_aa: ASSYGTGSDEQF

j_call: TRBJ1-1
v_call: TRBV6-6
cdr3_aa: ASTDRREDTEAF

j_call: TRBJ2-2
v_call: TRBV2
cdr3_aa: ASSEVQRGTGELF

j_call: TRBJ1-2
v_call: TRBV12-3/TRBV12-4
cdr3_aa: ASSLSSDGYT

j_call: TRBJ2-2
v_call: TRBV19
cdr3_aa: ASRSDITGELF

j_call: TRBJ2-1
v_call: TRBV2
cdr3_aa: ASSLIRSYNEQF

j_call: TRBJ2-7
v_call: TRBV19
cdr3_aa: ASSRGTEKKY

j_call: TRBJ1-1
v_call: TRBV19
cdr3_aa: ASINGGGASEAF

j_call: TRBJ1-2
v_call: TRBV7-8
cdr3_aa: ASSPRPGTLYGYT

j_call: TRBJ2-2
v_call: TRBV6-5
cdr3_aa: ASNRGPDGELF

j_call: TRBJ1-2
v_call: TRBV28
cdr3_aa: ASSLRTRRSGYT

j_call: TRBJ2-1
v_call: TRBV18
cdr3_aa: ASSPSSGDNEQF

j_call: TRBJ2-1
v_call: TRBV3-1/TRBV3-2
cdr3_aa: ASSQDLGLAGGQDEQF

j_call: TRBJ2-3
v_call: TRBV7-2
cdr3_aa: ASSSTGTGRRDTQY

j_call: TRBJ1-6
v_call: TRBV21-1
cdr3_aa: ASSKNLGYAIYNSPLH

j_call: TRBJ2-7
v_call: TRBV19
cdr3_aa: ASSSTVSYEQY

j_call: TRBJ2-7
v_call: TRBV30
cdr3_aa: AWSALREQY

j_call: TRBJ1-2
v_call: TRBV7-9
cdr3_aa: ASSLAGQGGYGYT

j_call: TRBJ2-5
v_call: TRBV6-5
cdr3_aa: ASRSGVWSETQY

j_call: TRBJ2-3
v_call: TRBV19
cdr3_aa: ASSRGRGYTDTQY